This TCR beta chain was retrieved from a study of blood T cell repertoires in COVID-19. This clone was recorded only once. Original processing methods: Quantification of nucleated cells was approximated via reference gene primer amplification. TCRdb keeps only in-frame clones here, not all; method: immunoSEQ multiplex PCR. D and trimming come from the DNA, and the V and J calls and clone size come from that table. The sample has 120,000 to 150,000 clones; approximately 85% are singletons. The germline V gene encodes CDR1 LGHDT and CDR2 YNNKEL (reference sequence). CDR3 length: 14 residues. Trimming removed 3 bases from V and 6 bases from J, with 11 bases in between.

The chain joins TRBV3-1 (or the pseudogene TRBV3-2) to TRBJ2-2; possibly TRBD1 for D (5 bases). The sequenced sample was peripheral blood. This TCR derives from an older woman with COVID-19, enrolled during active disease. Here the CDR3 reads CASSHGRVAGELFF. As DNA, the CDR3 is TGTGCCAGCAGCCACGGCAGGGTCGCCGGGGAGCTGTTTTTT.